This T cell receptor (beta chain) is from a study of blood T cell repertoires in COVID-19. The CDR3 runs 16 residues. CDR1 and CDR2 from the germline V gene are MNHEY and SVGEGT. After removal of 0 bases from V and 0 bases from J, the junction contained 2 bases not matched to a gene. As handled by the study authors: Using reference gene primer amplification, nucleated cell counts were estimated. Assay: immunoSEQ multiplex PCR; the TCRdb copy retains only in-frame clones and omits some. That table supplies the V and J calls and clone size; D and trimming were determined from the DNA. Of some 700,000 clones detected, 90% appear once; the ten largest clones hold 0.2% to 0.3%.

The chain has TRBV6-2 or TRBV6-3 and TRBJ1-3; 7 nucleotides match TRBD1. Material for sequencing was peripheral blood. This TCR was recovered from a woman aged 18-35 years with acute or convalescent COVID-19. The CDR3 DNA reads TGTGCCAGCAGTTACTCGGGACAGCACTCTGGAAACACCATATATTTT. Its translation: CASSYSGQHSGNTIYF.